This T cell receptor (beta chain) was profiled in a study of blood T cell repertoires in COVID-19 (dated by TCRdb to 2020 to 2022). A note on the overall study: Samples covering the acute and convalescent phases of COVID-19 were provided by collaborators in the United States, Italy and Spain. A de-identified subject ID, COVID-19 status, age in years and sex were almost always included in the sample metadata. The material from the prospective study consisted of cDNA or gDNA derived from T cells, B-cell-depleted T cells, or PBMCs. A freely available public database, intended as a resource for researchers studying the immune response to SARS-CoV-2, is where the repertoires were released. Deeply sampled blood TCRbeta repertoires from subjects exposed to, actively infected with, or recovered from COVID-19 were included in the dataset. The samples were drawn from two sources: the first 160 participants of the ongoing ImmuneRACE study, and 1,000 to 1,500 subjects contributed by 6 global collaborators. Where available, HLA class I and class II types were taken from metadata supplied by the sample provider and were not determined by assay-based typing.

The paper's findings and limits, for the study overall: How much clinical and demographic metadata was included differed by source and by participant, and the metadata was provided uncurated.

Whole blood was collected in K2EDTA tubes by collaborating institutions according to the institutions' own protocols. Collaborator samples were shipped for TCRbeta analysis as frozen whole blood, isolated PBMCs, or DNA extracted from either sample type. The CDR3 spans 13 residues, from the cysteine through the phenylalanine. Just CDR3 DNA is preserved here, 39 bases in frame from base 1. V loses 5 bases of germline sequence and J loses 4 bases, and the interval between the two ends is 8 bases. The germline V gene (reference sequence) yields LGHDT for CDR1 and YNNKEL for CDR2. On this clone itself: Its cognate antigen has yet to be identified. Base qualities are missing; no much larger clone stands one base away.

TCRbeta CDR3 regions were amplified from genomic DNA using the immunoSEQ Assay, a bias-controlled multiplex PCR. The study's own analysis went as follows. The number of nucleated cells in each sample was estimated by amplification of reference gene primers within the assay. To quantify the absolute abundance of each unique TCRbeta CDR3 rearrangement, sequence reads were collapsed and filtered. For each sample, productive Simpson clonality was calculated as the square root of Simpson's diversity index across productive rearrangements. TCRdb provides this immuneACCESS table in a form limited to in-frame rearrangements. Some clones are lacking; in checked studies, under half of them reflect an unresolved V gene, and why the rest are absent is not known. The D gene and trimming were derived from the DNA, and the V and J assignments and clone size from that table. Present in this sample are about 83,000 clones, around 90% of which were seen just once. In total, the top ten clones hold about 7.8% of the sample.

This receptor was identified in an elderly man with active or convalescent COVID-19. Material for sequencing was peripheral blood. The V and J segments used are TRBV3-1 (or the pseudogene TRBV3-2) and TRBJ2-2; the D segment could be TRBD2, given 5 matching bases. The CDR3 here reads CASSGSSTGELFF. The DNA is TGTGCCAGCAGCGGGAGTTCCACCGGGGAGCTGTTTTTT.